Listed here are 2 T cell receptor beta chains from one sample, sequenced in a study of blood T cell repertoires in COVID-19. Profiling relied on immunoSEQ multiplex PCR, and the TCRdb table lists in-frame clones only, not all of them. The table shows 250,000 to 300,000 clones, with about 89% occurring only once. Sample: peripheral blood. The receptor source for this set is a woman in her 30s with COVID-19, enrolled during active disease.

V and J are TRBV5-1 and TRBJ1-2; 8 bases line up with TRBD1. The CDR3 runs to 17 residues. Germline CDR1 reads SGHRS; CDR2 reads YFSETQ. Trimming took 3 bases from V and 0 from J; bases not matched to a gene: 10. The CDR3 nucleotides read TGCGCCAGCAGCTCCGGACAGGGACCAGGAGCTAACTATGGCTACACCTTC. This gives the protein CASSSGQGPGANYGYTF. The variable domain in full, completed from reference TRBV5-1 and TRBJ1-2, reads KAGVTQTPRYLIKTRGQQVTLSCSPISGHRSVSWYQQTPGQGLQFLFEYFSETQRNKGNFPGRFSGRQFSNSRSEMNVSTLELGDSALYLCASSSGQGPGANYGYTFGSGTRLTVV.

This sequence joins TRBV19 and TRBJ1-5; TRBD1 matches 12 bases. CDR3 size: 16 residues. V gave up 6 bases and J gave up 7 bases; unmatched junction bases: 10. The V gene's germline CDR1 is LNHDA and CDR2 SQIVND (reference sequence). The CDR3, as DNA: TGTGCCAGTAGAACTTGGGGACAGGGGGCAGACCAGCCCCAGCATTTT. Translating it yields CASRTWGQGADQPQHF.